This TCR beta chain was captured by sequencing in a study of T cell responses to AZD1222 COVID-19 vaccine. Assay: immunoSEQ multiplex PCR; the TCRdb copy retains only in-frame clones and omits some. The repertoire holds 85,000 to 110,000 clones, with around nine tenths as singletons. The CDR3 consists of 17 residues. Trimming took 0 bases from V and 0 from J, leaving 15 bases between them. Germline V gene lookup returns CDR1 SGHNT and CDR2 YYREEE (reference sequence). Note on this clone: As yet, its antigen is unknown.

Overall study results and limits: Females made up more of the donors, who were largely white British, and clonal diversity may have come out too low.

Sample: peripheral blood, taken on day 0 of AZD1222 vaccination. The gene calls are TRBV5-4 and TRBJ1-2; TRBD1 might be the D (5 bases). The receptor was derived from an adult in good health. In nucleotides, the CDR3 is TGTGCCAGCAGCTTGGGGGCTGGGGGACCATCTAACTATGGCTACACCTTC. The encoded protein is CASSLGAGGPSNYGYTF.